Below are 17 T cell receptor beta chains sequenced from a single sample in a study of CD8 T cells in Susac syndrome. Random-hexamer reverse transcription was applied to about 0.45 to 1 ug RNA. TCRdb redid the calling of the immunoSEQ multiplex PCR reads with MiXCR, one entry per CDR3 protein. This table holds 100,000 to 150,000 distinct CDR3 sequences, around 95% found once. The sequenced material came from CD8+ T cells from PBMCs. The receptors stem from a human donor with Susac syndrome.

J is TRBJ2-5 and V is TRBV20-1, with D perhaps given as TRBD1 or TRBD2 (5 bases each). V lost 3 bases and J lost 5, with 10 bases in between. The CDR3 is 12 amino acids. Germline V CDR1 and CDR2: DFQATT, SNEGSKA (reference sequence). This CDR3 is CSAREGEETQYF. The CDR3 DNA sequence: TGCAGTGCTAGGGAAGGGGAGGAGACCCAGTACTTC.

The rearrangement links TRBV9 to TRBJ1-2; D gene ambiguous. The CDR3 contains 14 residues. V lost 0 bases and J 5 bases, leaving 11 bases between the germline ends. CDR1 is SGDLS and CDR2 is YYNGEE in the germline V gene. CDR3 in amino acids: CASSVGVTVYGYTF. CDR3 bases: TGTGCCAGCAGCGTAGGGGTAACTGTTTATGGCTACACCTTC.

The chain uses TRBV12-3 or TRBV12-4 and TRBJ2-2; 11 positions agree with TRBD1. The CDR3 is made up of 14 amino acids. Unmatched junction bases numbered 4, after V lost 8 bases and J lost 5 bases. The CDR3 spells CASGDRGSTGELFF. The CDR3 DNA is TGTGCCAGCGGGGACAGGGGGAGTACCGGGGAGCTGTTTTTT.

This clonotype was found once. Lacking the conserved final phenylalanine or tryptophan, this CDR3 likely reflects a read error. The J gene is TRBJ2-7, the V gene TRBV28; D perhaps matches TRBD1 (6 bases). CDR3 size: 12 residues. V lost 5 bases and J 3 bases, leaving 8 bases between the germline ends. Germline CDR1 reads MDHEN; CDR2 reads SYDVKM. CDR3 nucleotides: TGTGCCAGCAGTCAGGACAGCTACGAGCAGTACCTC. It specifies CASSQDSYEQYL.

The rearrangement links TRBV19 to TRBJ2-7, with D perhaps matching TRBD1 or TRBD2 (5 bases each). V shed 4 bases and J shed 9 bases, with 16 bases lying between them. CDR3 length equals 13 residues. Looked up from germline, CDR1 is LNHDA and CDR2 is SQIVND (reference sequence). The CDR3 region is CASSTGALGVQYF. As DNA, the CDR3 is TGTGCCAGTAGTACCGGGGCCCTCGGAGTGCAGTACTTC.

The chain uses TRBV9 and TRBJ1-5, with 9 bases aligning to TRBD1. Trimming removed 4 bases from V and 3 bases from J; junction bases left unmatched: 5. There are 15 residues in the CDR3. CDR1 is SGDLS and CDR2 is YYNGEE in the germline V gene. In DNA, the CDR3 is TGTGCCAGCAGCCGCGGGACAGGGCACAATCAGCCCCAGCATTTT. Translated: CASSRGTGHNQPQHF.

V gene TRBV20-1 combines with J gene TRBJ2-1, with D unclear. There are 14 residues in the CDR3. Germline V gives CDR1 DFQATT, CDR2 SNEGSKA (reference sequence). V was clipped by 1 base and J by 4 bases, with 11 bases between them. The CDR3 sequence is CSARVGSEYNEQFF. The CDR3 DNA reads TGCAGTGCTAGAGTTGGCAGTGAGTACAATGAGCAGTTCTTC.

This clonotype appeared a single time. The rearrangement links TRBV28 to TRBJ1-6, with 10 bases lining up with TRBD1. The CDR3 covers 12 residues. Looked up from germline, CDR1 is MDHEN and CDR2 is SYDVKM. V shed 8 bases, J shed 10 bases, and the junction held 2 bases outside the gene matches. The CDR3 DNA reads as TGTGCCAGCCGGGACAGGGGATCACCCCTCCACTTT. Its translation is CASRDRGSPLHF.

The genes are TRBV9 and TRBJ2-1; the match to TRBD2 covers 7 bases. Germline CDR1 and CDR2: SGDLS and YYNGEE. V shed 4 bases and J 1 base; nucleotides not matched to a gene: 11. CDR3 length equals 17 residues. CDR3 nucleotides: TGTGCCAGCAGCCCCGGTGGGAGCGGGACTTCCTACAATGAGCAGTTCTTC. Its protein product is CASSPGGSGTSYNEQFF. The full variable domain, with the rest looked up from reference TRBV9 and TRBJ2-1, is DSGVTQTPKHLITATGQRVTLRCSPRSGDLSVYWYQQSLDQGLQFLIQYYNGEERAKGNILERFSAQQFPDLHSELNLSSLELGDSALYFCASSPGGSGTSYNEQFFGPGTRLTVL.

This chain's CDR3 is CASSLEAGGIHEQFF. CDR3 sequence (DNA): TGTGCCAGCAGCTTAGAAGCGGGAGGCATCCATGAGCAGTTCTTC. The gene calls are TRBV5-4 and TRBJ2-1; 9 bases map to TRBD2. V shed 2 bases and J 8 bases; nucleotides not matched to a gene: 8. CDR1 and CDR2 (germline): SGHNT, YYREEE (reference sequence). This CDR3 is built from 15 residues.

This clonotype has more than one count but fewer than ten. V usage is TRBV27 and J usage is TRBJ1-2; D gene uncertain. This CDR3 has 12 residues. V was trimmed by 5 bases and J by 4 bases, leaving 8 bases between them. In germline, CDR1 is MNHEY, CDR2 SMNVEV (reference sequence). CDR3 region: CASSPDLYGYTF. The CDR3 nucleotides are TGTGCCAGCAGTCCCGACCTCTATGGCTACACCTTC.

V gene TRBV6-5 combines with J gene TRBJ2-7; D possibly matches TRBD1 or TRBD2 (6 bases each). This CDR3 is 15 amino acids long. V was trimmed by 6 bases and J by 7 bases, leaving 22 bases between them. CDR1 is MNHEY, CDR2 SVGAGI, per germline. The CDR3 DNA is TGTGCCAGCAGCCCCTGGGTGGAGGGGGAGCGGGAGCAGTACTTC. As protein: CASSPWVEGEREQYF.

The chain links TRBV27 to TRBJ2-7; D possibly matches TRBD1 or TRBD2 (5 bases each). V was shortened by 4 bases and J by 5 bases, with 24 bases between the two germline ends. Germline-derived CDR1 and CDR2 are MNHEY and SMNVEV (reference sequence). This CDR3 spans 17 amino acids. The CDR3 nucleotides read TGTGCCAGCAGTTGGGGACCCCGGCGGCGGGCCCGGAACGAGCAGTACTTC. Amino acid sequence: CASSWGPRRRARNEQYF.

The rearrangement joins TRBV28 to TRBJ2-3; D perhaps matches TRBD1 (7 bases). V lost 6 bases and J lost 4, with 14 bases in between. From germline, CDR1 is MDHEN and CDR2 SYDVKM. This CDR3 is built from 14 residues. CDR3: CASRSTGEADTQYF. Here the CDR3 DNA reads TGTGCCAGCAGAAGCACAGGGGAGGCAGATACGCAGTATTTT.

The CDR3 loop reads CASSPTGGYEKLFF. CDR3 nucleotides: TGTGCCAGCAGCCCGACAGGGGGCTATGAAAAACTGTTTTTT. This sequence joins TRBV7-2 and TRBJ1-4; 10 bases align to TRBD1. Unmatched junction bases numbered 3, after V lost 5 bases and J lost 6 bases. CDR3 length: 14 residues. Germline values: CDR1 SGHTA, CDR2 FQGNSA.

The chain uses TRBV20-1 and TRBJ2-5; D uncertain. Germline lookup yields CDR1 DFQATT and CDR2 SNEGSKA (reference sequence). CDR3 size: 15 residues. Trimming removed 3 bases at V and 2 bases at J, with 16 bases between. CDR3 region: CSARDLNSPQETQYF. CDR3 DNA sequence: TGCAGTGCTAGGGATCTAAACTCGCCTCAAGAGACCCAGTACTTC.

This clonotype was seen just once. CDR3 nucleotide sequence: TGTGCCAGCAGCCAAGAAAGCGGGGGGTCAGATACGCAGTATTTT. Translation: CASSQESGGSDTQYF. V is TRBV3-1 and J is TRBJ2-3; 9 positions agree with TRBD2. The CDR3 covers 15 residues. Germline CDR1 reads LGHDT; CDR2 reads YNNKEL (reference sequence). V shed 0 bases, J shed 4 bases, and the junction held 2 bases outside the gene matches.